This TCR beta chain appears in the sequencing data of a study of cytomegalovirus exposure and HLA in healthy donors. Measured with immunoSEQ multiplex PCR; TCRdb has only the in-frame clones, and not every one. The table shows around 130,000 clones, with 70% to 90% occurring only once. Germline V CDR1 and CDR2: SGDLS, YYNGEE. With 3 bases clipped from V and 1 base from J, the junction kept 9 bases outside the gene matches. This CDR3 has 17 amino acids. The origin of this receptor is a woman younger than 45 in good health and CMV-seronegative. The chain links TRBV9 to TRBJ2-2; 7 nucleotides line up with TRBD1. Material: PBMCs. For the CDR3, the DNA is TGTGCCAGCAGCGCCCAGGGACAGCTCTTGAACACCGGGGAGCTGTTTTTT. It translates to CASSAQGQLLNTGELFF.